This TCR beta chain was recorded in a study of graft-versus-host responses after intestinal transplantation. Study conclusions and caveats: Marrow from the recipient contained GvH clones, some of which had appeared first in ileum or blood.

Trimming cost V 2 bases and J 1 base, with 11 bases left between them. The CDR3 consists of 15 residues. CDR1 and CDR2 from the germline V gene are SGHTS and YDEGEE. As for this clone: Its target is unknown.

Produced via immunoSEQ multiplex PCR; TCRdb's table is partial and in-frame only. This repertoire shows about 35,000 clones, just under 95% found once; its top ten account for approximately 0.76%. Sequencing was performed on PBMCs, taken 16 days after intestinal transplant. The rearrangement links TRBV5-8 to TRBJ2-3; TRBD2 is a possible D gene (5 bases). The TCR sequence derives from a human patient who received an intestinal transplant, so some T cells may come from the graft donor. CDR3 sequence (DNA): TGTGCCAGCAGCTTAGTTGGGCGGGGCACAGATACGCAGTATTTT. Translating it yields CASSLVGRGTDTQYF.